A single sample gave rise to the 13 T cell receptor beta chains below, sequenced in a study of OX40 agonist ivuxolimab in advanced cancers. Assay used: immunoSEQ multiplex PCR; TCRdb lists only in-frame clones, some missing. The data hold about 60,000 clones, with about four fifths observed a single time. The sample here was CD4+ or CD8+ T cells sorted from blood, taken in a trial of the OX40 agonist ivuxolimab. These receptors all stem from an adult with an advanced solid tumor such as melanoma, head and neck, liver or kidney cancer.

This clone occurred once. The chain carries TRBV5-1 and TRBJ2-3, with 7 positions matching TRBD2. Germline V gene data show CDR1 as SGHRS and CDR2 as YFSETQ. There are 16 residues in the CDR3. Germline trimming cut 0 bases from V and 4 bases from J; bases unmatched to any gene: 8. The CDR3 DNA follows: TGCGCCAGCAGCTTGGACGGGGCGGGAGTCTCAGATACGCAGTATTTT. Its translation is CASSLDGAGVSDTQYF.

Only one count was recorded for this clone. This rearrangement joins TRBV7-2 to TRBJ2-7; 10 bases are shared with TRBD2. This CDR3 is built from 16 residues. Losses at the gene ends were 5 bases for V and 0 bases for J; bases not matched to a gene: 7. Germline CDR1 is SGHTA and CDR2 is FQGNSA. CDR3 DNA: TGTGCCAGCAGCGCCTCCCTAGCGGGAGCCTCCTACGAGCAGTACTTC. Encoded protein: CASSASLAGASYEQYF.

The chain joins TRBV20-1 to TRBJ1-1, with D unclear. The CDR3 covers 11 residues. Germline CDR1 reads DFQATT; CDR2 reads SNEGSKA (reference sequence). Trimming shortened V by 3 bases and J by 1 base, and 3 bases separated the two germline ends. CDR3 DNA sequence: TGCAGTGCTAGTCCGAACACTGAAGCTTTCTTT. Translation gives CSASPNTEAFF.

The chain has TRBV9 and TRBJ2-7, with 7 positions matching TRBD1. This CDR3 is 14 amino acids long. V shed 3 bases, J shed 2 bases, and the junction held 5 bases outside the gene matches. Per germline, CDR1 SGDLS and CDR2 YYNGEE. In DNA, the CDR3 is TGTGCCAGCAGCGAACAGGGGACCCCCTACGAGCAGTACTTC. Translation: CASSEQGTPYEQYF.

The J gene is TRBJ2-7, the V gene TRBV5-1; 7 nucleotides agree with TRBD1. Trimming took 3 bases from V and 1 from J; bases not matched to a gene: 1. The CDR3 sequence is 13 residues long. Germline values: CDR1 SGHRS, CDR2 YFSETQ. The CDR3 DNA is TGCGCCAGCAGCTCGACAGGGTCCTACGAGCAGTACTTC. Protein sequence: CASSSTGSYEQYF.

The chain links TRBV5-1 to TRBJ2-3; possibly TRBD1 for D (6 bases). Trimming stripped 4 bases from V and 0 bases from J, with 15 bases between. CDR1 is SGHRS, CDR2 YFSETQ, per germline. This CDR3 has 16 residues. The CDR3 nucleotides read TGCGCCAGCAGCCCCTCCGCAAGGGGGAGCACAGATACGCAGTATTTT. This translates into CASSPSARGSTDTQYF. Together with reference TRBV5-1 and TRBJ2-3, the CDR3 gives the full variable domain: KAGVTQTPRYLIKTRGQQVTLSCSPISGHRSVSWYQQTPGQGLQFLFEYFSETQRNKGNFPGRFSGRQFSNSRSEMNVSTLELGDSALYLCASSPSARGSTDTQYFGPGTRLTVL.

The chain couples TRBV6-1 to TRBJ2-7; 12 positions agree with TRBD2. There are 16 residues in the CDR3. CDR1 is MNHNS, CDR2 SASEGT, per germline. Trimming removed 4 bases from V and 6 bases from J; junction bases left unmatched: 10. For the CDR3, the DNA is TGTGCCAGCAGTGGAGGGACTAGCGGGCATCACCTCGAGCAGTACGTC. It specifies CASSGGTSGHHLEQYV.

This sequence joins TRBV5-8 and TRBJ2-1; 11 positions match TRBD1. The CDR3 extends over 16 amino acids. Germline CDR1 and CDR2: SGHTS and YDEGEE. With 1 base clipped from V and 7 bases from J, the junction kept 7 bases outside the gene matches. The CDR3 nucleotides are TGTGCCAGCAGCTTGTGGTCTGGGACAGGGGGGAATGAGCAGTTCTTC. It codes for CASSLWSGTGGNEQFF. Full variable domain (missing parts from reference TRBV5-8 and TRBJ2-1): EAGVTQSPTHLIKTRGQQATLRCSPISGHTSVYWYQQALGLGLQFLLWYDEGEERNRGNFPPRFSGRQFPNYSSELNVNALELEDSALYLCASSLWSGTGGNEQFFGPGTRLTVL.

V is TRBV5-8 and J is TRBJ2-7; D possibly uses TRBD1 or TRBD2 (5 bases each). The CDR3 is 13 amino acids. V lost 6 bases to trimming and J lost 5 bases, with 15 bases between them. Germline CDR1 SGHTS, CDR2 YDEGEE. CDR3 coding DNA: TGTGCCAGCACGGGGCTGGGGAGTGACGAGCAGTACTTC. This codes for CASTGLGSDEQYF.

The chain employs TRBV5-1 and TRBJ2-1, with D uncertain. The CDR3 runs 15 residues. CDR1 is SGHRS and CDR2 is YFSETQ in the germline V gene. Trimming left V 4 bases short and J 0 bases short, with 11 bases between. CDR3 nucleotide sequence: TGCGCCAGCAGCCGCCGGGCGGACTCCTACAATGAGCAGTTCTTC. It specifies CASSRRADSYNEQFF.

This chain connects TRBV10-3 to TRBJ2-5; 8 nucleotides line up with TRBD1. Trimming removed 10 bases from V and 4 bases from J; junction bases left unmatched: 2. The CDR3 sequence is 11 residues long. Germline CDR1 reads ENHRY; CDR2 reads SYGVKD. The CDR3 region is CATQGGETQYF. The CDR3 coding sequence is TGTGCCACACAGGGGGGAGAGACCCAGTACTTC.

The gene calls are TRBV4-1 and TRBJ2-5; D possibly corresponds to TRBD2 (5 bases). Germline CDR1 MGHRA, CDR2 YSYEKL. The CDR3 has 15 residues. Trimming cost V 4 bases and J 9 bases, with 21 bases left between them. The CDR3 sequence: CASSPSYGIQEAQYF. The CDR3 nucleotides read TGCGCCAGCAGCCCCTCGTACGGGATCCAAGAAGCCCAGTACTTC.

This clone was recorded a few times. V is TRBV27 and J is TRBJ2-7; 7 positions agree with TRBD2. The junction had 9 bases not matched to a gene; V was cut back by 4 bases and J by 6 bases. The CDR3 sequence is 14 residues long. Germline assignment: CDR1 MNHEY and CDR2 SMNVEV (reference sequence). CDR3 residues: CASSYSGGKGEQYF. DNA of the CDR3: TGTGCCAGCAGTTACTCGGGGGGAAAGGGCGAGCAGTACTTC.